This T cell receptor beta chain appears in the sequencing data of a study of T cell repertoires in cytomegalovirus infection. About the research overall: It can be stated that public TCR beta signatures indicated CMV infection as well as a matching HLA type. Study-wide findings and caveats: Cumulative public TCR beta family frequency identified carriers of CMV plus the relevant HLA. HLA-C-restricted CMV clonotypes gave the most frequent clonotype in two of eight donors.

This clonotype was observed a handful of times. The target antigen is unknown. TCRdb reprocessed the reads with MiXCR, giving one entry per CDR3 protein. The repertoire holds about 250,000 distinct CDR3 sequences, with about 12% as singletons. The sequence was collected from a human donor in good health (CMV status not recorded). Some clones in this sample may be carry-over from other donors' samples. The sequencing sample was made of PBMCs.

CDR3 DNA sequence: TGCAGTGCTAACCCCTCCGGGGCGCAAGAGACCCAGTACTTC. Its translation: CSANPSGAQETQYF. The genes are TRBV20-1 and TRBJ2-5; D is tentatively TRBD1 or TRBD2 (5 bases each). The germline V gene encodes CDR1 DFQATT and CDR2 SNEGSKA (reference sequence). The CDR3 totals 14 residues. The ends were cut back, 4 bases at V and 2 bases at J, with 14 bases in the middle.